This T cell receptor (beta chain) is from a study of shared clonotypes between healthy human individuals (dated by TCRdb to 2020 to 2022). At the level of the whole study: A couple of women and three men aged 18 to 49 years were included in the cohort. The study deeply sequenced blood TCR repertoires of several healthy adults to estimate repertoire size and the extent of clonotype sharing between individuals. For each donor, CD4 naive and CD4 memory were each run on three plates, CD8 naive on two plates, and CD8 memory on one plate. Different laboratories and diverse techniques were used to prepare libraries and sequence TCR repertoires, to increase sequencing depth and limit assay-specific biases. Between about 0.94 and 8.9 billion PBMCs per donor were obtained by leukapheresis. Study-wide conclusions, independent of this receptor: Pairwise subsampling led to the expectation that sequencing depth would affect the degree of clonotype sharing among donors. The genetic and exposure-history diversity represented was limited by the small number of donors. Naive subsets generally had larger estimated clonotype richness than memory subsets did. Rarefaction of sorted-subset datasets indicated incomplete sequencing despite the large sequencing depth. Sampling was restricted to blood, and TCR repertoires in tissue are likely to differ from TCR repertoires in blood. Across a handful of donors, about 5.2% of naive CD4, 3% to 3.5% of naive CD8, 2% to 2.5% of memory CD4, and under 0.45% of memory CD8 clonotypes were shared. Compared with non-shared clonotypes, the clonotypes found in all four sorted-subset donors had higher generation probabilities.

In the case of this clone: The clone's antigen remains unknown. Nothing much larger sits one base from this clone, and base qualities are not available.

The donors were healthy, HIV-negative adults with no recently reported acute infections or vaccinations. Every donor was a Caucasian adult living in Nashville, Tennessee, USA. CD4+ T cells were enriched through magnetic negative selection, after which naive cells were positively selected on CD45RA and the remaining negative fraction served as the memory subset. Blood was obtained by leukapheresis, after which PBMCs were separated by Ficoll-Histopaque density gradient centrifugation and cryopreserved in liquid nitrogen vapor phase. Purity and quantity of every magnetically sorted T cell population were checked by analytical flow cytometry. Each sorted fraction had its genomic DNA isolated and then quantified by UV absorbance on a Nanodrop 2000c. Using the deep immunoSEQ assay, TCR CDR3 regions were amplified from genomic DNA by multiplex PCR. Extracted genomic DNA from each cell subset was distributed evenly across all wells of several immunoSEQ 96-well plates, and each plate was treated as a replicate. For sorted subsets, roughly 200 ng of genomic DNA, equivalent to around 30,000 T cell genomes, went into each replicate PCR. Purified libraries were measured with a Qubit 3.0 fluorometer, size-checked on a Bioanalyzer 2100, and measured again with the KAPA Library Quantification kit. Each immunoSEQ 96-well plate was sequenced on its own single-read 150-cycle Illumina NextSeq 550 flow cell. The authors' pipeline ran thus. Because only junctional sequences without quality scores were contained in the immunoSEQ output, filtering matching that applied to full-length reads could not be performed. To assign V/J genes and CDR3, sequences were annotated using PyIR, a Python wrapper for IgBLAST v1.9, with IMGT germline references. Reads were filtered out if the reads had weak V/J assignments (E-value above 1e-6), no CDR3, stop codons, out-of-frame junctions, or ambiguous translated residues. V3J clonotypes were defined as sequences sharing an identical inferred V gene, J gene, and CDR3 amino acid sequence. Percentage overlap between repertoires was calculated by dividing the number of shared unique clonotypes by the size of the smaller repertoire. RTK rarefaction, the Chao1 estimator, and Recon v2.1 estimates of unobserved clonotypes were used to assess repertoire richness. Generation probabilities were computed with OLGA for all TCRbeta clonotypes obtained by the gDNA method from several donors. TCRdb holds this immuneACCESS table with in-frame rearrangements only. Some clones are missing; in checked studies, unresolved V genes explain under half, and the rest has no known cause. Clone size and the V and J calls come from that table; the DNA yielded D and trimming. This sample holds a few million clones; 80% to 95% were observed only once. The ten largest clones add up to 0.39% of the sample.

CDR3 length: 16 amino acids, cysteine to phenylalanine. Only the CDR3 portion is preserved as DNA: 48 bases, with reading frame beginning at the first base. The germline V and J ends show losses of 1 base and 3 bases respectively, and no gene match explains 8 bases of the junction. Reading the germline V gene gives CDR1 MGHRA and CDR2 YSYEKL. The TCR was taken from a man in his late teens or twenties in good health. Some clones in this sample may be carry-over from other donors' samples. The material sequenced was naive CD4+ T cells from PBMCs. This sample's cell subset or site label indicates: CD45RA+ positively selected. The chain is assembled from TRBV4-1 and TRBJ2-5; 7 of the junction bases match TRBD1. The CDR3 is CASSQGQGVGEETQYF. The sequenced DNA: TGCGCCAGCAGCCAAGGACAGGGAGTTGGCGAAGAGACCCAGTACTTC.